This T cell receptor (beta chain) was obtained from a study of T cells after yellow fever vaccination. TCRdb independently ran MiXCR on the 5' RACE reads; one entry per CDR3 protein. This sample has approximately 600,000 distinct CDR3 sequences, with roughly an eighth found just once. This clonotype has only a few counts. No antigen is known for it. J gave up 2 bases and V 0 bases, and 15 bases lay outside the gene matches. CDR3 size: 20 residues. Germline CDR1 is SGHTA and CDR2 is FQGTGA. General observations from the study: Clones from primary vaccination mostly reappeared after the booster (approximately 96% CD4, approximately 86% CD8).

The V call is TRBV7-3, the J call TRBJ2-3; TRBD2 matches at 9 bases. The sample here was PBMCs, taken on the day of the yellow fever booster vaccination. The clonotype originates from a man younger than 45 who received the YFV17D yellow fever vaccine. The CDR3 sequence is CASSLTGRGTSKTPTDTQYF. DNA for the CDR3: TGTGCCAGCAGCTTAACGGGGCGTGGGACTAGCAAAACTCCCACAGATACGCAGTATTTT.